A single sample gave rise to the 14 T cell receptor beta chains below, sequenced in a study of T-cell memory formation after mild COVID-19. MiXCR, applied by TCRdb to the 5' RACE reads, yields one record per CDR3 protein. Counted here are roughly 130,000 distinct CDR3 sequences, 15% to 20% occurring once; the ten biggest clones make up approximately 13%. Specimen: PBMCs or a T cell subset sorted from them (not recorded which). The receptors originated from an adult woman who had mild COVID-19 (a few samples of this study predate the infection). Cell type and time point are not known.

The chain links TRBV7-3 to TRBJ1-2; D is unclear. The CDR3 runs to 13 residues. V lost 2 bases, J lost 4 bases, and 8 bases lay in between. Germline-derived CDR1 and CDR2 are SGHTA and FQGTGA. In nucleotides, the CDR3 is TGTGCCAGCAGCTTAGGATCCACCTATGGCTACACCTTC. Its translation is CASSLGSTYGYTF.

This rearrangement joins TRBV7-9 to TRBJ1-2, with 7 bases identical to TRBD1. V shed 2 bases and J 2 bases; nucleotides not matched to a gene: 8. From germline, CDR1 is SEHNR and CDR2 FQNEAQ (reference sequence). CDR3 length equals 16 residues. DNA for the CDR3: TGTGCCAGCAGCTTACTTCGGGACAGACTCAACTATGGCTACACCTTC. Its translation is CASSLLRDRLNYGYTF.

This clonotype has a handful of counts. This chain connects TRBV6-5 to TRBJ2-2; D assignment may be TRBD1 or TRBD2 (6 bases each). CDR3 length: 15 amino acids. CDR1 is MNHEY, CDR2 SVGAGI, per germline. Trimming took 6 bases from V and 3 from J, leaving 14 bases between them. This chain's CDR3 is CASSEGEADTGELFF. For the CDR3, the DNA is TGTGCCAGCAGCGAGGGGGAGGCGGACACCGGGGAGCTGTTTTTT.

V gene TRBV29-1 combines with J gene TRBJ2-3, with D tentatively TRBD1 (5 bases). Germline lookup yields CDR1 SQVTM and CDR2 ANQGSEA. V was pared by 2 bases and J by 1 base, with 10 bases between. The CDR3 contains 14 residues. CDR3 DNA sequence: TGCAGCGTTGAAAGGGGTATGGGCACAGATACGCAGTATTTT. This sequence encodes CSVERGMGTDTQYF.

This clonotype turned up a few times. V is TRBV12-3 or TRBV12-4 and J is TRBJ1-1; D not certain. The CDR3 spans 12 residues. Trimming removed 6 bases from V and 1 base from J, with 6 bases in between. CDR3 DNA: TGTGCCAGCAGGACGGGGAACACTGAAGCTTTCTTT. Its protein is CASRTGNTEAFF.

This sequence joins TRBV27 and TRBJ2-3; the D gene is possibly TRBD2 (6 bases). This CDR3 comprises 16 residues. Between the trimmed V and J ends, which lost 7 bases and 12 bases, there was a span of 29 bases. Germline CDR1 reads MNHEY; CDR2 reads SMNVEV (reference sequence). The CDR3 is CASTPRGTHSTLPQYF. CDR3 sequence (DNA): TGTGCCAGCACCCCTCGCGGGACTCACTCTACACTCCCCCAGTATTTT.

The chain combines TRBV6-1 with TRBJ1-4, with TRBD1 identical over 8 bases. Unmatched junction bases numbered 3, after V lost 0 bases and J lost 6 bases. Germline-derived CDR1 and CDR2 are MNHNS and SASEGT. The CDR3 length is 15 residues. Written as DNA, the CDR3 is TGTGCCAGCAGTGAAGCTGGACAGGGCCATGAAAAACTGTTTTTT. This translates into CASSEAGQGHEKLFF.

The sample holds a few counts of this clonotype. V and J are TRBV20-1 and TRBJ1-6; 9 bases are a match to TRBD1. The CDR3 contains 15 residues. The ends lost 0 bases at V and 10 bases at J; junction bases unmatched: 7. The germline V gene encodes CDR1 DFQATT and CDR2 SNEGSKA (reference sequence). CDR3 sequence: CSARDRGQGGSPLHF. CDR3 coding DNA: TGCAGTGCTAGAGATAGGGGACAGGGAGGATCACCCCTCCACTTT.

The table lists this clonotype with a few counts. The chain carries TRBV7-2 and TRBJ2-6; 7 nucleotides line up with TRBD1. The CDR3 sequence is 20 residues long. V shed 0 bases, J shed 2 bases, and the junction held 13 bases outside the gene matches. Germline V gene lookup returns CDR1 SGHTA and CDR2 FQGNSA. The CDR3 reads CASSLAKSGQVVPGANVLTF. CDR3 in DNA: TGTGCCAGCAGCTTAGCGAAATCCGGACAGGTGGTTCCTGGGGCCAACGTCCTGACTTTC.

This clonotype was found a few times. The V and J genes are TRBV15 and TRBJ2-1; D is perhaps TRBD2 (6 bases). In germline, CDR1 is LNHNV, CDR2 YYDKDF (reference sequence). CDR3 length: 14 residues. Between the trimmed V and J ends, which lost 6 bases and 2 bases, there was a span of 11 bases. Here the CDR3 DNA reads TGTGCCACCAGGCGGGACCAAACCTACAATGAGCAGTTCTTC. It codes for CATRRDQTYNEQFF.

V and J are TRBV18 and TRBJ2-5; TRBD2 is a possible D gene (6 bases). The CDR3 consists of 16 residues. Germline CDR1 and CDR2: KGHSH and LQKENI. V was clipped by 3 bases and J by 6 bases, with 20 bases between them. In nucleotides, the CDR3 is TGTGCCAGCTCACCCCTTAGTAGCGGACCTGGAAAGACCCAGTACTTC. Translating gives CASSPLSSGPGKTQYF.

This clonotype came up a few times. V usage is TRBV7-9 and J usage is TRBJ2-1; D gene unclear. Germline CDR1 is SEHNR and CDR2 is FQNEAQ (reference sequence). The CDR3 runs to 14 residues. V was shortened by 4 bases and J by 8 bases, with 15 bases between the two germline ends. CDR3 in DNA: TGTGCCAGCAGCTGGGCCGGGCAAGATTATGAGCAGTTCTTC. It translates to CASSWAGQDYEQFF.

This clonotype was counted at least ten times. V gene TRBV29-1 combines with J gene TRBJ2-5, with D perhaps matching TRBD1 or TRBD2 (5 bases each). In germline, CDR1 is SQVTM, CDR2 ANQGSEA. The CDR3 has 14 amino acids. Trimming pared 5 bases from V and 0 bases from J, leaving 13 bases between. CDR3 in amino acids: CSVPFRGDQETQYF. The CDR3 nucleotides are TGCAGCGTTCCGTTTAGGGGAGACCAAGAGACCCAGTACTTC.

This clonotype was counted a few times. This chain joins TRBV15 and TRBJ1-6; D not certain. Trimming shortened V by 3 bases and J by 4 bases, and 10 bases separated the two germline ends. Germline values: CDR1 LNHNV, CDR2 YYDKDF (reference sequence). This CDR3 has 15 residues. The CDR3: CATSSDTLYNSPLHF. CDR3 sequence (DNA): TGTGCCACCAGCAGCGATACACTGTATAATTCACCCCTCCACTTT.